The sequence of this TCR beta chain was determined in a study of control samples from healthy donors and cancer patients. V shed 4 bases and J 7 bases; nucleotides not matched to a gene: 2. The CDR3 contains 12 residues. The germline CDR1 and CDR2 sequences are WNHNN and SYGVQD (reference sequence). Libraries were prepared by immunoSEQ multiplex PCR; TCRdb keeps only in-frame clonotypes and omits some of them. The table shows 100,000 to 150,000 clones, with 80% to 90% occurring only once. The sequence was obtained from a man aged 35-49 years in good health. The chain combines TRBV10-1 with TRBJ2-7, with TRBD2 identical over 9 bases. Sequencing was done on a sample of blood. DNA of the CDR3: TGCGCCAGCAGTGCTAGCGGGGTAGAGCAGTACTTC. This codes for CASSASGVEQYF.